Listed below are T cell receptor beta chains from one sample, sequenced in a study of shared clonotypes between healthy human individuals. The method was immunoSEQ multiplex PCR; TCRdb's version includes in-frame clones alone and lacks a portion of them. The sample lists about 1.5 million clones, around 98% occurring once. The source material was naive CD4+ T cells sorted from blood. Every receptor here comes from a young man in good health. CDR3s include the opening cysteine and the closing phenylalanine or tryptophan. Each record gives: V gene, J gene, clone size, D gene, CDR3 protein, CDR3 DNA. D genes are given only for firm matches. A row's size may be missing; if present it is once, few, many or a size class.

V gene: TRBV11-2; J gene: TRBJ2-5; clone size: .; D gene: TRBD2; CDR3 protein: CASSLAGWVAGVETQYF; CDR3 DNA: TGTGCCAGCAGCTTAGCGGGTTGGGTAGCGGGAGTCGAGACCCAGTACTTC
V gene: TRBV4-3; J gene: TRBJ2-3; clone size: .; D gene: .; CDR3 protein: CASSQPGTDTQYF; CDR3 DNA: TGCGCCAGCAGCCAACCGGGAACAGATACGCAGTATTTT
V gene: TRBV11-3; J gene: TRBJ2-2; clone size: .; D gene: TRBD2; CDR3 protein: CASSLGGRGANTGELFF; CDR3 DNA: TGTGCCAGCAGCTTAGGAGGGAGGGGCGCGAACACCGGGGAGCTGTTTTTT
V gene: TRBV5-1; J gene: TRBJ2-7; clone size: few; D gene: TRBD2; CDR3 protein: CASSLGTSGSYEQYF; CDR3 DNA: TGCGCCAGCAGCCTGGGGACTAGCGGGAGCTACGAGCAGTACTTC
V gene: TRBV7-9; J gene: TRBJ2-3; clone size: .; D gene: TRBD1; CDR3 protein: CASSLDRRTDTQYF; CDR3 DNA: TGTGCCAGCAGCTTGGACAGGCGCACAGATACGCAGTATTTT
V gene: TRBV29-1; J gene: TRBJ2-2; clone size: .; D gene: TRBD1; CDR3 protein: CSVGQGPGELFF; CDR3 DNA: TGCAGCGTGGGACAGGGTCCCGGGGAGCTGTTTTTT
V gene: TRBV30; J gene: TRBJ2-2; clone size: .; D gene: TRBD2; CDR3 protein: CAWSEREKGELFF; CDR3 DNA: TGTGCCTGGAGCGAGCGGGAGAAGGGGGAGCTGTTTTTT
V gene: TRBV18; J gene: TRBJ2-1; clone size: .; D gene: TRBD2; CDR3 protein: CASSPAGGPNNEQFF; CDR3 DNA: TGTGCCAGCTCACCAGCGGGAGGGCCTAACAATGAGCAGTTCTTC
V gene: TRBV10-2; J gene: TRBJ1-4; clone size: .; D gene: .; CDR3 protein: CASSESRWLREKLFF; CDR3 DNA: TGCGCCAGCAGTGAGTCAAGATGGTTAAGGGAAAAACTGTTTTTT
V gene: TRBV5-6; J gene: TRBJ1-5; clone size: .; D gene: .; CDR3 protein: CASSLGTVNINQPQHF; CDR3 DNA: TGTGCCAGCAGCTTGGGGACAGTAAACATCAATCAGCCCCAGCATTTT
V gene: TRBV7-3; J gene: TRBJ2-1; clone size: .; D gene: TRBD1; CDR3 protein: CASSFLTGAGSEQFF; CDR3 DNA: TGTGCCAGCAGCTTTCTGACAGGGGCAGGCAGTGAGCAGTTCTTC
V gene: TRBV7-2; J gene: TRBJ2-1; clone size: .; D gene: .; CDR3 protein: CASSLVDEQFF; CDR3 DNA: TGTGCCAGCAGCTTAGTAGACGAGCAGTTCTTC
V gene: TRBV11-2; J gene: TRBJ2-2; clone size: .; D gene: TRBD2; CDR3 protein: CASSSGTSGRTGELFF; CDR3 DNA: TGTGCCAGCAGCTCGGGGACTAGCGGGAGAACCGGGGAGCTGTTTTTT
V gene: TRBV11-2; J gene: TRBJ2-7; clone size: .; D gene: TRBD1; CDR3 protein: CASQRTSVGTGGREQYF; CDR3 DNA: TGTGCCAGTCAACGAACCAGCGTGGGGACAGGGGGACGGGAGCAGTACTTC
V gene: TRBV5-1; J gene: TRBJ1-1; clone size: .; D gene: .; CDR3 protein: CASSLLPQTEAFF; CDR3 DNA: TGCGCCAGCAGCTTGTTGCCCCAGACTGAAGCTTTCTTT
V gene: TRBV5-5; J gene: TRBJ1-1; clone size: once; D gene: TRBD1; CDR3 protein: CASSWRTGVSSTEAFF; CDR3 DNA: TGTGCCAGCAGCTGGAGGACAGGAGTTAGTAGCACTGAAGCTTTCTTT
V gene: TRBV2; J gene: TRBJ2-7; clone size: .; D gene: TRBD1; CDR3 protein: CASSSTGDEQYF; CDR3 DNA: TGTGCCAGCAGCTCGACAGGGGACGAGCAGTACTTC
V gene: TRBV9; J gene: TRBJ2-2; clone size: .; D gene: TRBD1; CDR3 protein: CASSAARQGNTGELFF; CDR3 DNA: TGTGCCAGCAGCGCAGCCCGACAGGGGAACACCGGGGAGCTGTTTTTT
V gene: TRBV4-3; J gene: TRBJ1-2; clone size: .; D gene: .; CDR3 protein: CASSQIWGETNYGYTF; CDR3 DNA: TGCGCCAGCAGCCAAATTTGGGGGGAGACTAACTATGGCTACACCTTC
V gene: TRBV27; J gene: TRBJ2-7; clone size: .; D gene: .; CDR3 protein: CASSLLGHSYEQYF; CDR3 DNA: TGTGCCAGCAGTTTACTAGGCCACTCCTACGAGCAGTACTTC